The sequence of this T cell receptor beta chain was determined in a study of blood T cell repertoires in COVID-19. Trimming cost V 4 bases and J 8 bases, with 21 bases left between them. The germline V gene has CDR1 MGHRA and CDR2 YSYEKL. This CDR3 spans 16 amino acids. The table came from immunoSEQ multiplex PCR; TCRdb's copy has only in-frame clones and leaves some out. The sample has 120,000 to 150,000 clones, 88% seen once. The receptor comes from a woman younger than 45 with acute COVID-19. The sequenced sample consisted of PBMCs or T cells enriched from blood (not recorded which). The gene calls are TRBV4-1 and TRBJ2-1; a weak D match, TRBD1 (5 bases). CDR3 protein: CASSRFGGAIEDEQFF. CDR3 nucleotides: TGCGCCAGCAGCCGTTTTGGTGGGGCCATCGAGGATGAGCAGTTCTTC.